This TCR beta chain was profiled in a study of spatial heterogeneity in lung cancer. About the study: PBMC collected at follow-up were sequenced when available, a median of around 25 months after resection. Consistently, beta-chain sequences turned up in larger numbers than alpha-chain sequences did.

V shed 4 bases and J 0 bases; nucleotides not matched to a gene: 12. The CDR3 spans 17 residues. Germline CDR1 is MNHEY and CDR2 is SMNVEV (reference sequence). TCRdb passed the 5' RACE reads through MiXCR, listing each CDR3 protein once. Seen here are just over 70,000 distinct CDR3 sequences, 8% to 10% observed once, and the top ten hold about 2%. Described time point: blood at routine non-recurrence follow-up after resection. Tumor, nontumor lung or frozen PBMC supplied whole RNA that was sequenced unsorted. This clonotype was seen a few times. The source of this sequence is a female donor with early-stage non-small cell lung cancer. Sequences were derived from PBMCs, sampled at follow-up. V gene TRBV27 combines with J gene TRBJ2-7; 7 bases fit TRBD1. CDR3 sequence: CASSSRRQGLISYEQYF. Here the CDR3 DNA reads TGTGCCAGCAGTTCCCGACGACAGGGTCTTATCTCCTACGAGCAGTACTTC.